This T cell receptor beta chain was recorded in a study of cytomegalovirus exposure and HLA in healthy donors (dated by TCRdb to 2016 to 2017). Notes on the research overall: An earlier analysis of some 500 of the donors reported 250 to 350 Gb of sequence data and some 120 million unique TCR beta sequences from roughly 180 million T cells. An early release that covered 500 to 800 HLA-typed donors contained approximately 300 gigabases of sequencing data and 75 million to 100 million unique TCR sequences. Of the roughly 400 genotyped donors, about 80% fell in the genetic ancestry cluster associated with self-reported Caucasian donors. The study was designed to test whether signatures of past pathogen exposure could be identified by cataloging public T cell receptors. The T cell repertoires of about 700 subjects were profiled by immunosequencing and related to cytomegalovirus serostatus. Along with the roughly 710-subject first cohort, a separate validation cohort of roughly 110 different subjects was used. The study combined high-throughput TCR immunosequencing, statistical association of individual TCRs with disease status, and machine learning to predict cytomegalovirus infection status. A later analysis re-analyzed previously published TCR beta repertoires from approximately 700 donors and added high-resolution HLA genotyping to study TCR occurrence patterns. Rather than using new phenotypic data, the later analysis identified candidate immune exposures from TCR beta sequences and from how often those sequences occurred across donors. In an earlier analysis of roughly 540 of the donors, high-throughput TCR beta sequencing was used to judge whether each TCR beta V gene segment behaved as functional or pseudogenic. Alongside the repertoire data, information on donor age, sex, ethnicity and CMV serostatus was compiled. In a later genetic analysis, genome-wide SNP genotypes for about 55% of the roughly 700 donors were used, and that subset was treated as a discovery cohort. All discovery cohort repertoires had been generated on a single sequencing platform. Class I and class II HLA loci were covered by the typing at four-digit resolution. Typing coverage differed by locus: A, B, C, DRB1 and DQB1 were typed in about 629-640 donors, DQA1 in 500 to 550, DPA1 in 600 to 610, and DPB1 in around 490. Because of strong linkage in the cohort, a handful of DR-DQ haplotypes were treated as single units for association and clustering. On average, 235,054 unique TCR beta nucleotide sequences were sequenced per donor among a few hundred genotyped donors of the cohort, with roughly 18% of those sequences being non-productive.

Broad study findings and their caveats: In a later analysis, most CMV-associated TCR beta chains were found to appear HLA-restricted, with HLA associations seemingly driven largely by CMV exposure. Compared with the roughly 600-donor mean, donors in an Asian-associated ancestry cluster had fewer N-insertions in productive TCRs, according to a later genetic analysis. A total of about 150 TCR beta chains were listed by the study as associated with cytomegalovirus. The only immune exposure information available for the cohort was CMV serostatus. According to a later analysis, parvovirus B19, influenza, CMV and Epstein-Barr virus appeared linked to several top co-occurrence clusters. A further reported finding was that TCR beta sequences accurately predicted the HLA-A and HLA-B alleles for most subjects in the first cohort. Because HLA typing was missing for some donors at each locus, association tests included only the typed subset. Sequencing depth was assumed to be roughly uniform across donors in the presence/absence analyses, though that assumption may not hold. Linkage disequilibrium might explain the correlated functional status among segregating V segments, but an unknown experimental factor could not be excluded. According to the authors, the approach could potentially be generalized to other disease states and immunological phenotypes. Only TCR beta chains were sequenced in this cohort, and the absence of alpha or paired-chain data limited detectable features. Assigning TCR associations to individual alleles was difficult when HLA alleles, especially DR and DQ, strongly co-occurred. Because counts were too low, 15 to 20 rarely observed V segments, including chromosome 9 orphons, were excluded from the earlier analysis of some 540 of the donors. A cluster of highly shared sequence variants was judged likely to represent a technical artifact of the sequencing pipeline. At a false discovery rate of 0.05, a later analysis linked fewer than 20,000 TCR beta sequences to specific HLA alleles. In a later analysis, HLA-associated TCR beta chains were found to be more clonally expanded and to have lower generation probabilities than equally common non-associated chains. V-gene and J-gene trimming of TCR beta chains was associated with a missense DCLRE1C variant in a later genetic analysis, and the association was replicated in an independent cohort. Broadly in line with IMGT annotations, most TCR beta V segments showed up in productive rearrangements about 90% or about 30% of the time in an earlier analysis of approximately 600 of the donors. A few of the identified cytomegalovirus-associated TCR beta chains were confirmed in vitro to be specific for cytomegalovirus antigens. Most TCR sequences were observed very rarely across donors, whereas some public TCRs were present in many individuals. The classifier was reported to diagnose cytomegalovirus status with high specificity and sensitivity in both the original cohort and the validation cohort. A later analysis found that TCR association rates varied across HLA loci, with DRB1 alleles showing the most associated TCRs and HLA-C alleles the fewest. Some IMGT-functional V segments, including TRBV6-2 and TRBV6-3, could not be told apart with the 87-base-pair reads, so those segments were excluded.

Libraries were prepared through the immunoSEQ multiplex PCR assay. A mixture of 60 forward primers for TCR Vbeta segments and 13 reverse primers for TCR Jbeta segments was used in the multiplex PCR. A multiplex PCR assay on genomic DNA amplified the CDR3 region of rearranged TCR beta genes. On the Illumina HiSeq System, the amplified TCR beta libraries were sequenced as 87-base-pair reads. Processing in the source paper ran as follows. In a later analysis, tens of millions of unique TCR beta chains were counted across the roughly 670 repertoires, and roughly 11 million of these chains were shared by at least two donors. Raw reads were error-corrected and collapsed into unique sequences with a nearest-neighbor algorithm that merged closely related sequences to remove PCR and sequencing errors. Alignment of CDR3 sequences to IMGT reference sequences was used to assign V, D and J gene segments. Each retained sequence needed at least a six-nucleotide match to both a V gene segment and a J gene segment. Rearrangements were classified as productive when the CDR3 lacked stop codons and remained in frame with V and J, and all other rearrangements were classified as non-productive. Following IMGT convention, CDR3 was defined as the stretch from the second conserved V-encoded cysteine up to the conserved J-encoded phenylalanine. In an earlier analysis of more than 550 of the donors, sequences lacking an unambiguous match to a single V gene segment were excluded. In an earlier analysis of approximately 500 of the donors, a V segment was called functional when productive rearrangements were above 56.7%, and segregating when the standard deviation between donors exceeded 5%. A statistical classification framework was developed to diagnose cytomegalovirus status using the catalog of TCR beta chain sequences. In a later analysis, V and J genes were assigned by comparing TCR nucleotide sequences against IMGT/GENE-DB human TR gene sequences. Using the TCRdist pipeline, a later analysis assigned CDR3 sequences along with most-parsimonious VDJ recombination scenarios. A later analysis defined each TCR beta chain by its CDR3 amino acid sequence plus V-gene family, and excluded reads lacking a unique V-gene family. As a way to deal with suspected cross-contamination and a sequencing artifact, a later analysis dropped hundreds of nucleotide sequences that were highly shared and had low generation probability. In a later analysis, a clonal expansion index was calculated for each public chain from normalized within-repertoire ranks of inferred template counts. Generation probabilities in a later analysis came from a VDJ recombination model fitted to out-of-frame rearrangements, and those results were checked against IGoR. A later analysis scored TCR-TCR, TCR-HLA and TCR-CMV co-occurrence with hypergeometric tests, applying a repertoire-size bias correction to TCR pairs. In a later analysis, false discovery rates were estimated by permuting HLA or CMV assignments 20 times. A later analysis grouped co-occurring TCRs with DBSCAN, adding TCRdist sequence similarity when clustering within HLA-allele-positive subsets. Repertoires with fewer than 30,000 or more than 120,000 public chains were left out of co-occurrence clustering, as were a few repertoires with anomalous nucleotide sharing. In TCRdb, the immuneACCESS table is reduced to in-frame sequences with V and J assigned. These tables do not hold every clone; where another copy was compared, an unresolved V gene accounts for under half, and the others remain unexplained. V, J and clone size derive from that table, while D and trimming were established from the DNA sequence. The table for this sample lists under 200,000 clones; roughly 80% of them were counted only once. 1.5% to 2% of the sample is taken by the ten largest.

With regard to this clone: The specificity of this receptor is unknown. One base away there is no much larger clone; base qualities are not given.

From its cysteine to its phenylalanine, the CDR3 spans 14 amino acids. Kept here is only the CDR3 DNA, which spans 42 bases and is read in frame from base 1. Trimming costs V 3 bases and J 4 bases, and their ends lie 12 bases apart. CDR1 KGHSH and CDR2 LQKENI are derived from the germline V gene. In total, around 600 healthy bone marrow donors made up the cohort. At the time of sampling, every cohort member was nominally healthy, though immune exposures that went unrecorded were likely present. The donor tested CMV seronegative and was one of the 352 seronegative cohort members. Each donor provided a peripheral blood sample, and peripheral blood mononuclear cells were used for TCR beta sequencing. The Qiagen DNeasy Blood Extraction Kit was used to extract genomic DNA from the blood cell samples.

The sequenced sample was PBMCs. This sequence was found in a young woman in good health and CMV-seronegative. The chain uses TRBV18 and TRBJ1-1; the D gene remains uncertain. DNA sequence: TGTGCCAGCTCACCTGCCGATCGGTCCACTGAAGCTTTCTTT. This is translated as CASSPADRSTEAFF.